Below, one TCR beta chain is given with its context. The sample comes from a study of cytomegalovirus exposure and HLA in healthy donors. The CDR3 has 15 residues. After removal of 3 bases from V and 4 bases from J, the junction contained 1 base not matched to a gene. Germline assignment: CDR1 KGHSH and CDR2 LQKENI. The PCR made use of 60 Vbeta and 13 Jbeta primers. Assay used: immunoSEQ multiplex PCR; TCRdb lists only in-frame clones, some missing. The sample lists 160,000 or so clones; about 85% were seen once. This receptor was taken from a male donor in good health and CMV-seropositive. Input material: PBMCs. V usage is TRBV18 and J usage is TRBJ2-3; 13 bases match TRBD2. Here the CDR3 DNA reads TGTGCCAGCTCACCTACTAGCGGGAGGGCAGATACGCAGTATTTT. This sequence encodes CASSPTSGRADTQYF.